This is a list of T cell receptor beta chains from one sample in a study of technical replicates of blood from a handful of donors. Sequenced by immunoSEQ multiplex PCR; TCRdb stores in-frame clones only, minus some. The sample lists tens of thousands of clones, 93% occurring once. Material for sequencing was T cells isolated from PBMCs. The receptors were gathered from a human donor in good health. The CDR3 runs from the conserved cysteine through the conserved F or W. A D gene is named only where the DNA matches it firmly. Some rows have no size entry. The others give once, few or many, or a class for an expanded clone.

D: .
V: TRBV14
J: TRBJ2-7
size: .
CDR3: CASSQGILLGGSTHEQYF
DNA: TGTGCCAGCAGCCAAGGAATCCTTTTAGGTGGGAGTACCCACGAGCAGTACTTC

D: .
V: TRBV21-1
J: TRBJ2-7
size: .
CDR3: CASSSTVRDRGYFSYEQYF
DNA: TGTGCCAGCAGCAGTACCGTACGGGACAGGGGCTATTTCTCCTACGAGCAGTACTTC

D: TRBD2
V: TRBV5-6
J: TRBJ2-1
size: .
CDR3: CATSRSLFSGTSSYNEQFF
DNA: TGTGCCACATCCCGGTCCTTATTTAGCGGGACAAGCTCCTACAATGAGCAGTTCTTC

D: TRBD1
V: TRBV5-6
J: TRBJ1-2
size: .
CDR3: CASSPGQARYGYTF
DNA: TGTGCCAGCAGCCCAGGACAGGCCCGATATGGCTACACCTTC

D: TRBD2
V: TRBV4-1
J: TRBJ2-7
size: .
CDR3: CASSQEGLADEQYF
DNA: TGCGCCAGCAGCCAGGAGGGACTAGCTGACGAGCAGTACTTC

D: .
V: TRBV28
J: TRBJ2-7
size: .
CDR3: CASSRLDSYEQYF
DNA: TGTGCCAGCAGTCGCCTAGACAGCTACGAGCAGTACTTC

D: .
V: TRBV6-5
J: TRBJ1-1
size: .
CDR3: CASSPRGSSTEAFF
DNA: TGTGCCAGCAGTCCCAGAGGGTCATCCACTGAAGCTTTCTTT

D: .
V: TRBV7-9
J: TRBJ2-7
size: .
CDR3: CASSLTQASYEQYF
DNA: TGTGCCAGCAGCTTAACTCAGGCCTCCTACGAGCAGTACTTC

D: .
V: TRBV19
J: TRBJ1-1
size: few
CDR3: CASNRGNTEAFF
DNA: TGTGCCAGTAATAGGGGGAACACTGAAGCTTTCTTT

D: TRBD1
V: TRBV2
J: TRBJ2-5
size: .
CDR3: CASISPGGEETQYF
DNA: TGTGCCAGCATTTCTCCAGGGGGCGAAGAGACCCAGTACTTC

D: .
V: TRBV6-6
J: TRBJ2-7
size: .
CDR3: CASSFIRGEQYF
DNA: TGTGCCAGCAGTTTCATCAGGGGCGAGCAGTACTTC

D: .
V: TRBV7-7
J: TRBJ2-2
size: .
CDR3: CASSQGSGELFF
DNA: TGTGCCAGCAGCCAGGGTTCAGGGGAGCTGTTTTTT

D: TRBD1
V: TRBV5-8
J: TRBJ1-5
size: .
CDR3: CASSLYRGQPQHF
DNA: TGTGCCAGCAGCCTTTACAGGGGTCAGCCCCAGCATTTT

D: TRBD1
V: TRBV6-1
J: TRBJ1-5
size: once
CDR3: CASSEARYTGGMQPQHF
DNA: TGTGCCAGCAGTGAAGCGCGTTATACAGGGGGCATGCAGCCCCAGCATTTT

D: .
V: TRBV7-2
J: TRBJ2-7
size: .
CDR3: CASSYRGPGYEQYF
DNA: TGTGCCAGCAGCTATCGCGGCCCGGGCTACGAGCAGTACTTC

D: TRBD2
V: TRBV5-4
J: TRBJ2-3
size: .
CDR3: CASSLVGLAGDDTQYF
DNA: TGTGCCAGCAGCTTGGTAGGACTAGCGGGAGACGATACGCAGTATTTT

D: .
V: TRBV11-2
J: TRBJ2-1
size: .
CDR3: CAKGTWDEQFF
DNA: TGTGCCAAAGGGACTTGGGATGAGCAGTTCTTC

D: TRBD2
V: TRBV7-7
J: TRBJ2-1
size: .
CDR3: CASSSGSGGTYNEQFF
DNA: TGTGCTAGCAGCTCCGGTAGCGGGGGGACTTACAATGAGCAGTTCTTC

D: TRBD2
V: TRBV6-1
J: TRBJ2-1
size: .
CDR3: CASINPGLAGYEQFF
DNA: TGTGCCAGCATTAATCCAGGACTAGCGGGCTATGAGCAGTTCTTC

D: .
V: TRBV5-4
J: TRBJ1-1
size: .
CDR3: CASSFGQNTEAFF
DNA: TGTGCCAGCAGTTTCGGACAGAACACTGAAGCTTTCTTT

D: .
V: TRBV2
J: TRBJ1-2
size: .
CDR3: CASSEARLRDYGYTF
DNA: TGTGCCAGCAGTGAAGCGAGACTCCGCGACTATGGCTACACCTTC

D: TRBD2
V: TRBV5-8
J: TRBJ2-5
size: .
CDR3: CASSPSSGQETQYF
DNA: TGTGCCAGCAGCCCGTCTAGCGGTCAAGAGACCCAGTACTTC

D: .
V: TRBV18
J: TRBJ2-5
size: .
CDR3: CASSPRGNQETQYF
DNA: TGTGCCAGCTCACCAAGGGGGAACCAAGAGACCCAGTACTTC

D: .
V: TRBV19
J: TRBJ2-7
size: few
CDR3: CASSMGRGRFYEQYF
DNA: TGTGCCAGTAGTATGGGCCGAGGGCGATTCTACGAGCAGTACTTC

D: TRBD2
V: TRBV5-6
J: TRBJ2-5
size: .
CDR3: CASSFRVLAGSPASETQYF
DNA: TGTGCCAGCAGCTTTCGCGTCCTAGCGGGGAGCCCGGCATCGGAGACCCAGTACTTC

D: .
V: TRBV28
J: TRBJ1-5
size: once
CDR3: CASSFLGGRGQPQHF
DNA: TGTGCCAGCAGTTTCCTTGGTGGCCGGGGTCAGCCCCAGCATTTT

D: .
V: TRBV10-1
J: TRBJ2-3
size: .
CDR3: CASSESIGARTDTQYF
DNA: TGCGCCAGCAGTGAGTCGATAGGGGCCCGCACAGATACGCAGTATTTT